A single TCR beta chain is shown here with its context. The antigen remains unidentified. Germline V gene sequence: CDR1 LNHDA, CDR2 SQIVND (reference sequence). V lost 10 bases, J lost 1 base, and 6 bases stayed unmatched. The CDR3 sequence is 13 residues long. Replicate PCRs were loaded with approximately 300 ng DNA from unsorted PBMC, around 30,000 T cell genomes. Authors' data handling: Junction-only sequences produced by ImmunoSEQ had no quality scores, so filtering differed. The method was immunoSEQ multiplex PCR; TCRdb's version includes in-frame clones alone and lacks a portion of them. V, J and clone size were drawn from that table, and D and trimming were deduced from the DNA. The profile shows about 480,000 clones, 60% to 80% of them singletons. The source of the sample is a study of shared clonotypes between healthy human individuals. Study-level results: Only a few donors were included, so the genetic and exposure-history diversity represented was limited.

The receptor was isolated from a woman in her thirties or forties in good health. Some clones in this sample may be carry-over from other donors' samples. The rearrangement uses TRBV19 and TRBJ1-1; 7 positions match TRBD1. The sequencing sample was made of PBMCs. The chain's CDR3 is CATWTGSNTEAFF. CDR3 nucleotides: TGTGCCACTTGGACAGGCTCGAACACTGAAGCTTTCTTT.